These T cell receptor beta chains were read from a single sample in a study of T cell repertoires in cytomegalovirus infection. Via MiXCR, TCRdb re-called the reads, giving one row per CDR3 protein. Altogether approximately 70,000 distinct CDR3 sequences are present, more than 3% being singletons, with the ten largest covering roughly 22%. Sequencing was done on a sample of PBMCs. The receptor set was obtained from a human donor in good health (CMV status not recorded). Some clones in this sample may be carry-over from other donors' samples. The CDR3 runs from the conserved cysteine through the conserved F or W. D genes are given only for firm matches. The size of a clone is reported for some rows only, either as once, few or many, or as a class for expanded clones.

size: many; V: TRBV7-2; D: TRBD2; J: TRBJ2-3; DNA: TGTGCCAGCAGCTTAGATCTAGCGGGAGGCGCAGATACGCAGTATTTT; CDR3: CASSLDLAGGADTQYF
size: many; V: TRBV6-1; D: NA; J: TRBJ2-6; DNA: TGTGCCAGCACCTGGGACGGAGATTCTGGGGCCAACGTCCTGACTTTC; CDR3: CASTWDGDSGANVLTF
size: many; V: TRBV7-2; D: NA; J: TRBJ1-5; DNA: TGTGCCAGCAGCTTAAATCCTGGTCAGCCCCAGCATTTT; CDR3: CASSLNPGQPQHF
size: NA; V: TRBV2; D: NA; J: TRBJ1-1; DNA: TGTGCCAGTGCGGGGAACATGAACACTGAAGCTTTCTTT; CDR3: CASAGNMNTEAFF
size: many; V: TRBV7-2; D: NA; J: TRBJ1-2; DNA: TGTGCCAGCAGCCCAGCACCCAACTATGGCTACACCTTC; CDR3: CASSPAPNYGYTF
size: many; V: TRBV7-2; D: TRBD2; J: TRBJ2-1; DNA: TGTGCCAGCAGCTTACTAGCGGGAGTCCCCTACAATGAGCAGTTCTTC; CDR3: CASSLLAGVPYNEQFF
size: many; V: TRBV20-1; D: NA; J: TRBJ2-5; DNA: TGCAGTGCCGGGCCTGAGGGCCGAGAGACCCAGTACTTC; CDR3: CSAGPEGRETQYF
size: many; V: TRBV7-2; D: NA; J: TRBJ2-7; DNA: TGTGCCAGCAGCTTAGCAAGGGGGGGGCGATGGGAGGTCTTC; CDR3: CASSLARGGRWEVF
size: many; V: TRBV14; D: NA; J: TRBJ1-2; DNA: TGTGCCAGCAGCCAACGGGGAATTTATGGCTACACCTTC; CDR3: CASSQRGIYGYTF
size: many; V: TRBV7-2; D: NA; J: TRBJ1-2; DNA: TGTGCCAGCAGCTTAGAGGTCAGAGCTAACTATGGCTACACCTTC; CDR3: CASSLEVRANYGYTF
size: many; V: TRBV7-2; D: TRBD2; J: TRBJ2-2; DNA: TGTGCCAGCAGCTGGGGCGGGGGGGCAAACGGGGAGCTGTTTTTT; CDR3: CASSWGGGANGELFF
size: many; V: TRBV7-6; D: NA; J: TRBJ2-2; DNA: TGTGCCAGCAGCTCGGATCCCCCGGGGAAGGGCGGGGAGCTGTTTTTT; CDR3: CASSSDPPGKGGELFF
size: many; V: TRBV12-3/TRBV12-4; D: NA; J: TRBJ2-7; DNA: TGTGCCAGCAGTGAGAGACCCACCTACGAGCAGTACTTC; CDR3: CASSERPTYEQYF
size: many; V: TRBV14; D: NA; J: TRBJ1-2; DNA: TGTGCCAGCAGCCACTGGGGGGTGGCTCGTGATGGCTACACCTTC; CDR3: CASSHWGVARDGYTF
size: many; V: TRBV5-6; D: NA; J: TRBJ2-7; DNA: TGTGCCAGCAGCTGGACCTCAACGGGGGAGCAGTACTTC; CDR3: CASSWTSTGEQYF
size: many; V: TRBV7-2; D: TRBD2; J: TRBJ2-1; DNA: TGTGCCAGCAGCTTACCAAGCGGGAGTCGGAATGAGCAGTTCTTC; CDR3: CASSLPSGSRNEQFF
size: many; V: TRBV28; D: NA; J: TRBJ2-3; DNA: TGTGCCAGCAGTAGCCCCAGCACAGATACGCAGTATTTT; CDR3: CASSSPSTDTQYF
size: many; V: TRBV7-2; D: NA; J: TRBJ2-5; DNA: TGTGCCAGCAGCTTAGAGGTGGGAGAGACCCAGTACTTC; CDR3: CASSLEVGETQYF
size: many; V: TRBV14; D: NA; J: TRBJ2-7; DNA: TGTGCCAGCAGCCAAGGCCGCGAGCAGTACTTC; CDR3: CASSQGREQYF
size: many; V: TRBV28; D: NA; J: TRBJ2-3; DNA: TGTGCCAGCGTCCAGCCGGGGACCACAGATACGCAGTATTTT; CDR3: CASVQPGTTDTQYF
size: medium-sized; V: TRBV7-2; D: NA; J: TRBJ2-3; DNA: TGTGCCAGCAGCTCCAACCCACTAGAGGTCGTCCCAGATACGCAGTATTTT; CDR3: CASSSNPLEVVPDTQYF
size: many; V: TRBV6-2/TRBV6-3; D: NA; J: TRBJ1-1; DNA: TGTGCCAGCAGTGAGACTAGGGGGGCCGCTGAAGCTTTCTTT; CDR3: CASSETRGAAEAFF
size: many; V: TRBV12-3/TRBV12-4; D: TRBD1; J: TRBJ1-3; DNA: TGTGCCAGCAGTTTTAGGGACAGGGGAAACACCATATATTTT; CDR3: CASSFRDRGNTIYF